This T cell receptor (beta chain) stems from a study of blood T cell repertoires in COVID-19. About the study: Material from acute and convalescent COVID-19 was sourced from the United States, Italy and Spain. From T cells, B-cell-depleted T cells, or PBMCs came the material, which was cDNA or gDNA.

Germline-derived CDR1 and CDR2 are KGHSH and LQKENI. CDR3 length: 14 amino acids. J was trimmed by 3 bases and V by 3 bases; bases with no gene match: 1. The protocol was immunoSEQ multiplex PCR, while the TCRdb copy is restricted to in-frame clones and leaves out a portion. The table shows roughly 330,000 clones, with 70% to 90% occurring only once. To note about this clone: Other DNA sequences in this specimen translate into the identical CDR3.

Which cohort a participant joined came from the clinical history participants gave. Sequencing was done on a sample of PBMCs or T cells enriched from blood (not recorded which). This TCR was recovered from a woman aged 30 to 39 who had recovered from COVID-19. This sequence joins TRBV18 and TRBJ2-5, with 10 bases lining up with TRBD1. In DNA, the CDR3 is TGTGCCAGCTCACCGGGGACAGGGGAAGAGACCCAGTACTTC. Its translation is CASSPGTGEETQYF.